This T cell receptor beta chain was captured in a study of neurological immune-mediated disorders. In its sample, this clonotype was seen many times. V lost 2 bases and J lost 2; bases outside the gene matches: 7. Germline CDR1 LNHNV, CDR2 YYDKDF (reference sequence). This CDR3 has 17 amino acids. TCRdb analysed the 5' RACE reads with MiXCR anew, one entry per CDR3 protein. The sample comprises under 50,000 distinct CDR3 sequences, 20% to 30% of which are singletons, and around a quarter rests with the top ten. The specimen was PBMCs. V gene TRBV15 combines with J gene TRBJ2-1; 9 positions match TRBD1. The source is a woman aged 70-85 years in good health. In DNA form, the CDR3 reads TGTGCCACCAGCAGACCCGGGACAGGGAGAACCTACAATGAGCAGTTCTTC. It encodes CATSRPGTGRTYNEQFF.